This T cell receptor beta chain is from a study of blood T cell repertoires in COVID-19. Germline loops: CDR1 MNHEY, CDR2 SVGAGI. V was clipped by 6 bases and J by 2 bases, with 11 bases between them. The length of the CDR3 is 14 residues. Libraries were prepared by immunoSEQ multiplex PCR; TCRdb keeps only in-frame clonotypes and omits some of them. The sample has tens of thousands of clones, 86% seen once. This sequence joins TRBV6-5 and TRBJ1-3; the D gene is possibly TRBD1 (5 bases). The sample comprised peripheral blood. The receptor's source is a man aged 50 or older with active or convalescent COVID-19. The CDR3 loop reads CASSLSGTGNTIYF. CDR3 coding DNA: TGTGCCAGCAGCCTATCAGGGACTGGAAACACCATATATTTT.